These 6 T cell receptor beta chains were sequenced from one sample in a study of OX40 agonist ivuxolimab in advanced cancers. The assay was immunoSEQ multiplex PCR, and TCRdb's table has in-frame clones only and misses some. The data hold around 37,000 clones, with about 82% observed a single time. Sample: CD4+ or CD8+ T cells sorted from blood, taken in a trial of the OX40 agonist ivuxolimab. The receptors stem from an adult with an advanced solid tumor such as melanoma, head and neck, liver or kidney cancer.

This chain's CDR3 is CASSYGTRGGQETQYF. As DNA, the CDR3 is TGTGCCAGCAGTTACGGTACCAGGGGCGGACAAGAGACCCAGTACTTC. The chain has TRBV6-5 and TRBJ2-5; a weak D match, TRBD1 (6 bases). The CDR3 is made up of 16 amino acids. CDR1 and CDR2 from the germline V gene are MNHEY and SVGAGI. V was cut by 2 bases and J by 2 bases, with 15 bases left in between.

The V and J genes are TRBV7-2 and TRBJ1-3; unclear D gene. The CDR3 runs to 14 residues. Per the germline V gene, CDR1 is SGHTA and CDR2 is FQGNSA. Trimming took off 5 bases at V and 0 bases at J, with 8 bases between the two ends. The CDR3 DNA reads TGTGCCAGCAGCCACACCGTCTCTGGAAACACCATATATTTT. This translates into CASSHTVSGNTIYF. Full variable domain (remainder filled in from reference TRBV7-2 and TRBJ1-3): GAGVSQSPSNKVTEKGKDVELRCDPISGHTALYWYRQSLGQGLEFLIYFQGNSAPDKSGLPSDRFSAERTGGSVSTLTIQRTQQEDSAVYLCASSHTVSGNTIYFGEGSWLTVV.

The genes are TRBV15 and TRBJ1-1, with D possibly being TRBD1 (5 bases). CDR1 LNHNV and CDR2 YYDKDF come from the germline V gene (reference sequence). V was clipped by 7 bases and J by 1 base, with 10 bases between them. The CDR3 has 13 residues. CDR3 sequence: CATNPRENTEAFF. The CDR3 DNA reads TGTGCCACCAACCCCAGGGAGAACACTGAAGCTTTCTTT. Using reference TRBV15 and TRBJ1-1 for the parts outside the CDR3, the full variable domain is DAMVIQNPRYQVTQFGKPVTLSCSQTLNHNVMYWYQQKSSQAPKLLFHYYDKDFNNEADTPDNFQSRRPNTSFCFLDIRSPGLGDTAMYLCATNPRENTEAFFGQGTRLTVV.

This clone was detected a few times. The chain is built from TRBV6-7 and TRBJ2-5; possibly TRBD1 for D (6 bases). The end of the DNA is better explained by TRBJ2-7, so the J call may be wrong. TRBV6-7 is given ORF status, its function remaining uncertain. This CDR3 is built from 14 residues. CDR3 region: CASSPRQVRNEQYF. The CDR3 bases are TGTGCCAGCAGTCCTAGACAGGTCCGGAACGAGCAGTACTTC.

CDR3 protein: CASSYRAGSHNEQFF. CDR3 coding DNA: TGTGCCAGCAGTTATCGAGCGGGATCCCACAATGAGCAGTTCTTC. The chain employs TRBV7-3 and TRBJ2-1; 7 bases map to TRBD2. Germline loops: CDR1 SGHTA, CDR2 FQGTGA. The CDR3 is 15 residues long. J gave up 5 bases and V 6 bases, and 10 bases lay outside the gene matches.

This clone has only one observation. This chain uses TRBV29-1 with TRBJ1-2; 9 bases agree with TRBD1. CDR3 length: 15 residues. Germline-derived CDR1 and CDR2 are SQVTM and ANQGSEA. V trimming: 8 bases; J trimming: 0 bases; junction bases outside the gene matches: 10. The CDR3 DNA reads TGCAGCATTCAGGAAGGACAGGGGACTAACTATGGCTACACCTTC. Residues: CSIQEGQGTNYGYTF.